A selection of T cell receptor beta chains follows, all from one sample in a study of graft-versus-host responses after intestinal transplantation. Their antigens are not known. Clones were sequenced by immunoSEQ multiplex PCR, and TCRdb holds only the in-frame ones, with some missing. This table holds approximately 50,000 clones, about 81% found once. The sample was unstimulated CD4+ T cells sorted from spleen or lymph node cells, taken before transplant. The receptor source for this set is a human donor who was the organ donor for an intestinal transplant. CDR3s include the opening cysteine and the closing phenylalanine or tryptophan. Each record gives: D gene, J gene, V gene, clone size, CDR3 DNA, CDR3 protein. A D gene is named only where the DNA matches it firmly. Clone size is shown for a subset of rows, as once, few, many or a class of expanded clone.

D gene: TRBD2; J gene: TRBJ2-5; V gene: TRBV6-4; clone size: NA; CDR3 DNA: TGTGCCAGCAGTTACAACGGGGGGGCTCGAGAGACCCAGTACTTC; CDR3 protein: CASSYNGGARETQYF
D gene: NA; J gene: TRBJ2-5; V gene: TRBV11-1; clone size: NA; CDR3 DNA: TGTGCCAGCAGCTTGGGGGATCCGAGGGGCCAAGAGACCCAGTACTTC; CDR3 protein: CASSLGDPRGQETQYF
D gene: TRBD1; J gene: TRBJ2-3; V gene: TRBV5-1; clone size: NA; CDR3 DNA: TGCGCCAGCAGCGCTCGGACAGGGGATTCGGCAGATACGCAGTATTTT; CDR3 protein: CASSARTGDSADTQYF
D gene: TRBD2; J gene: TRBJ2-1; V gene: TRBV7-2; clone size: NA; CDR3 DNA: TGTGCCAGCAGCTTAGGAGCGGGAGGACTCAATGAGCAGTTCTTC; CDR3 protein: CASSLGAGGLNEQFF
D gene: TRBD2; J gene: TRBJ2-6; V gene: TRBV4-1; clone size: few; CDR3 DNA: TGCGCCAGCAGCCAAGATACGGGCCAGTCGAGCGGGGGGGAGTCTGGGGCCAACGTCCTGACTTTC; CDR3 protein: CASSQDTGQSSGGESGANVLTF
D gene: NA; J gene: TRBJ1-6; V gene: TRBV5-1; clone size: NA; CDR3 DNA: TGCGCCAGCAGCTTGGGACAGAATTCACCCCTCCACTTT; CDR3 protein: CASSLGQNSPLHF
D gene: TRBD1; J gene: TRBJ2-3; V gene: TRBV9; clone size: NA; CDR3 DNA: TGTGCCAGCAGCAGACAGGGAAGCGCAGATACGCAGTATTTT; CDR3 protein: CASSRQGSADTQYF
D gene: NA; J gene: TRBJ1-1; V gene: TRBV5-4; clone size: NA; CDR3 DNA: TGTGCCAGCAGCTTGACAGGAGCGAACACTGAAGCTTTCTTT; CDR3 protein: CASSLTGANTEAFF
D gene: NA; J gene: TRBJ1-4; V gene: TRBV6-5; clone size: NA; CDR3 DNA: TGTGCCAGCAGCAAGGACAGCATTTATGAAAAACTGTTTTTT; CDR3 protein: CASSKDSIYEKLFF
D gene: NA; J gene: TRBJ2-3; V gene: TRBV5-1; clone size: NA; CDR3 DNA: TGCGCCAGCAGCTTGGCCGGGGCAGGCCACACAGATACGCAGTATTTT; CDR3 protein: CASSLAGAGHTDTQYF
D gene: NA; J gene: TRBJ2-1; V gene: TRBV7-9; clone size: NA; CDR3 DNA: TGTGCCAGCAGCCCGAGTAGGGGGGCGCCGCTTAACAATGAGCAGTTCTTC; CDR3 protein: CASSPSRGAPLNNEQFF
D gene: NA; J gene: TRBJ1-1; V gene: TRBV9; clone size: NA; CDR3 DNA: TGTGCCAGCAGCCCTAGGGATCTACTGGGGAACACTGAAGCTTTCTTT; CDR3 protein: CASSPRDLLGNTEAFF
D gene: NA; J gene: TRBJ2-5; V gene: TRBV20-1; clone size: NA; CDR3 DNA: TGCAGTGCTAGACGGGAAGAGACCCAGTACTTC; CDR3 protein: CSARREETQYF
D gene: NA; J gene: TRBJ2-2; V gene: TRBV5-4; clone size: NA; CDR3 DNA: TGTGCCAGCAGCTTGGGGGGCACCGGGGAGCTGTTTTTT; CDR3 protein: CASSLGGTGELFF
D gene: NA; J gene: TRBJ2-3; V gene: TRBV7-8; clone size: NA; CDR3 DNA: TGTGCCAGCAGCCCTAGGACAGCCACAGATACGCAGTATTTT; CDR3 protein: CASSPRTATDTQYF
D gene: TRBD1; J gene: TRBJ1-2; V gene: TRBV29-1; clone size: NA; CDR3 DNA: TGCAGCTTTTTACGACAGGGTCTGGGCTACACCTTC; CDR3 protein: CSFLRQGLGYTF
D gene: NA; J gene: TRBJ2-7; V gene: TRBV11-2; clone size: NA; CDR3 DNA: TGTGCCAGCAGCTACCCCACAGCCTACGAGCAGTACTTC; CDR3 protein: CASSYPTAYEQYF
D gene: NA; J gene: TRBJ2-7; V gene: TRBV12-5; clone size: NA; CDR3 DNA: TGTGCTAGTGGTTTGGGGGCTTCTGAGCAGTACTTC; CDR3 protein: CASGLGASEQYF
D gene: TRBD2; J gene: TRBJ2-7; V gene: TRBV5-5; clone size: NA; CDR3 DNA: TGTGCCAGCAGCCGGGGGCCTCTAGCGGGAGGTTCCTACGAGCAGTACTTC; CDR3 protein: CASSRGPLAGGSYEQYF
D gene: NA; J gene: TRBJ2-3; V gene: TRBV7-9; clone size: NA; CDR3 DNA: TGTGCCAGCAGTCGAGCGGGCACTGGGACAGATACGCAGTATTTT; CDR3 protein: CASSRAGTGTDTQYF
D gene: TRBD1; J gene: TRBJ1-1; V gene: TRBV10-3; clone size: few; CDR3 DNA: TGTGCCATCAGGGGACAGGAAAACACTGAAGCTTTCTTT; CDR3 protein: CAIRGQENTEAFF
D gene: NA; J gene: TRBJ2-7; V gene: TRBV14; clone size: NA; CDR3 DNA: TGTGCCAGCAGCCAGGACTGGGTCCCCTACGAGCAGTACTTC; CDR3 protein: CASSQDWVPYEQYF
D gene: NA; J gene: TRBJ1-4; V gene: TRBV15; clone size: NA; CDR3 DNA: TGTGCCACCAGCAGAGATGGTAGGGGAACTAATGAAAAACTGTTTTTT; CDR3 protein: CATSRDGRGTNEKLFF
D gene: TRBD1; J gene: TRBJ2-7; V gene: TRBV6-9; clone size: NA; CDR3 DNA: TGTGCCAGCAGTTGGGACAGGGGGCGCTACGAGCAGTACTTC; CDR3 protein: CASSWDRGRYEQYF
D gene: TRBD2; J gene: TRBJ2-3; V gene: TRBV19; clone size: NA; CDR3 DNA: TGTGCCAGTAGTAGGACTAGCGGGGTGGCAGATACGCAGTATTTT; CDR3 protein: CASSRTSGVADTQYF
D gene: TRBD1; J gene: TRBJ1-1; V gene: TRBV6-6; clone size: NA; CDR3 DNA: TGTGCCAGCAACCGACAGGGTTTAACTTTCTTT; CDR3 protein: CASNRQGLTFF
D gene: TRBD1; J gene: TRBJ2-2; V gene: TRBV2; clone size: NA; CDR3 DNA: TGTGCCAGCAGTGGGCAGGGGGACACCGGGGAGCTGTTTTTT; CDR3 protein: CASSGQGDTGELFF
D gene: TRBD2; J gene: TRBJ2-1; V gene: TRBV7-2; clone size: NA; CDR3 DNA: TGTGCCAGCAGCTTTGAACTAGCGGGGGACAATGAGCAGTTCTTC; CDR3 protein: CASSFELAGDNEQFF
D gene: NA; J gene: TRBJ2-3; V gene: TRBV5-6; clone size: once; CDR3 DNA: TGTGCCAGCACCTTGGACATGCGCCAATCCACAGATACGCAGTATTTT; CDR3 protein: CASTLDMRQSTDTQYF
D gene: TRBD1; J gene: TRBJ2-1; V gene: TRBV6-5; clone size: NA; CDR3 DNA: TGTGCCAGCAGTTACCGGGACAGCTCCTACAATGAGCAGTTCTTC; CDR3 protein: CASSYRDSSYNEQFF
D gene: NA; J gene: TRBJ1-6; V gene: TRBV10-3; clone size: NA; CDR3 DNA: TGTGCCATCAGTGAGTCCCCCCCGGGATCACCCCTCCACTTT; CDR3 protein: CAISESPPGSPLHF
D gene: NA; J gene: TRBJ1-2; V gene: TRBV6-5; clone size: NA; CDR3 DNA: TGTGCCAGCAGCAGGACGGAGGGTGGCTACACCTTC; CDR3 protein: CASSRTEGGYTF
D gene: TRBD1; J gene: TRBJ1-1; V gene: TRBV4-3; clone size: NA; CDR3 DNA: TGCGCCAGCAGCCAAGAGACAGGGCTAGGAACTGAAGCTTTCTTT; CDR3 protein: CASSQETGLGTEAFF